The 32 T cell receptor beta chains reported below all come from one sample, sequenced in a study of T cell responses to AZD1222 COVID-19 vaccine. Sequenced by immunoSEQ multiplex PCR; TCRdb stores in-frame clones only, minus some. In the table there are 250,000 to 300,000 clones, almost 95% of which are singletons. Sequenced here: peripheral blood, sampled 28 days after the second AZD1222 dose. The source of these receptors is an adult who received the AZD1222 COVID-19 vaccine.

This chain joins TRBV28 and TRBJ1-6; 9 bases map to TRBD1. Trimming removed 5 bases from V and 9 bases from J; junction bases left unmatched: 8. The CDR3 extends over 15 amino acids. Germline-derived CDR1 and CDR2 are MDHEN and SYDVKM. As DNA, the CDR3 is TGTGCCAGCAGTGGCCCCGGGACAGGGATTTCACCCCTCCACTTT. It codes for CASSGPGTGISPLHF.

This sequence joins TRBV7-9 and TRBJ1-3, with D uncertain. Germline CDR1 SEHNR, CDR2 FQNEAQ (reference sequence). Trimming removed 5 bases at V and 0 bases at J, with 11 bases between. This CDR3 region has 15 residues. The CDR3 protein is CASSPGRTSGNTIYF. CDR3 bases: TGTGCCAGCAGCCCGGGTCGCACCTCTGGAAACACCATATATTTT.

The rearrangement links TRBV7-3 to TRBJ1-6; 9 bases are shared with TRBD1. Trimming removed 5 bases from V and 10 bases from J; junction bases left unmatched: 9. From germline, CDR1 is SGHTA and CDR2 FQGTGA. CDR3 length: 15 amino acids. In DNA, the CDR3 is TGTGCCAGCAGCCCACAGGGGGCCCCTGGATCACCCCTCCACTTT. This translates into CASSPQGAPGSPLHF.

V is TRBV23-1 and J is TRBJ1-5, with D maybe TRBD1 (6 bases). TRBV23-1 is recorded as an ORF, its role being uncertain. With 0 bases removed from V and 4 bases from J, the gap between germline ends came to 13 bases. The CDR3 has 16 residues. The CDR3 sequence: CASSQSSGERNQPQHF. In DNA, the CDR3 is TGCGCCAGCAGTCAATCTTCAGGGGAGAGGAATCAGCCCCAGCATTTT.

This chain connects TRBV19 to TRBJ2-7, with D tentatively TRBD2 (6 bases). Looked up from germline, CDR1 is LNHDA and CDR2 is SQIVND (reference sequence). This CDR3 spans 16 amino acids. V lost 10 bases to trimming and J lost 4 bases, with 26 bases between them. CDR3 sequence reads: CATSLRAVGSWYEQYF. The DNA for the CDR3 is TGTGCCACCTCGCTGCGGGCGGTCGGGAGTTGGTACGAGCAGTACTTC.

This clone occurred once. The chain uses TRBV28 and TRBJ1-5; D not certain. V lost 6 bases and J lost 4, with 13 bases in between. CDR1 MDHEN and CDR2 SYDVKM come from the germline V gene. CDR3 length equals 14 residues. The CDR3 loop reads CASSLRIGNQPQHF. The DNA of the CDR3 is TGTGCCAGCAGCCTCCGTATCGGGAATCAGCCCCAGCATTTT.

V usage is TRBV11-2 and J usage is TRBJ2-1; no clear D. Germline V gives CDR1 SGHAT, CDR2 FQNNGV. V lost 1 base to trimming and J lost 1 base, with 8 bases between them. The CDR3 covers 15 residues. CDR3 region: CASSLALGSYNEQFF. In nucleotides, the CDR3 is TGTGCCAGCAGCTTAGCGTTAGGGTCCTACAATGAGCAGTTCTTC.

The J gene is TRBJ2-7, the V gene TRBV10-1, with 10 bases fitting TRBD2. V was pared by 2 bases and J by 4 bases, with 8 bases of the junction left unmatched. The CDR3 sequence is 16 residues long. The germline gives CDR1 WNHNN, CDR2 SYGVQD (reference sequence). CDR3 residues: CASSEPTSGALYEQYF. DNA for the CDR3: TGCGCCAGCAGTGAGCCTACTAGCGGGGCTTTGTACGAGCAGTACTTC.

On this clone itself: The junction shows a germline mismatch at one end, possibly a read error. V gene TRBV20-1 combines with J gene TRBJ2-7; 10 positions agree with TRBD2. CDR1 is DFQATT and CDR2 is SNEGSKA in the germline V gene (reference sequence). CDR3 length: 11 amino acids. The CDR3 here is CSAPTSGRTSF. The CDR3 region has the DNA TGCAGTGCGCCGACTAGCGGGCGAACTTCATTC.

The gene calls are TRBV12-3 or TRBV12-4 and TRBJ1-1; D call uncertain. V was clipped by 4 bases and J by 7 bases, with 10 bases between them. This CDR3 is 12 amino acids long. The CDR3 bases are TGTGCCAGCAGTTCGCAATCACTTGAAGCTTTCTTT. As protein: CASSSQSLEAFF.

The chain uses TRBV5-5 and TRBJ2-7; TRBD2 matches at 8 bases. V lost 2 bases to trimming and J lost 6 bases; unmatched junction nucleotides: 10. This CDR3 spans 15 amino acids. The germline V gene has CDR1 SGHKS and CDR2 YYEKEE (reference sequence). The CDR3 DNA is TGTGCCAGCAGCTTTTATACGGGAGGGGGGCCCGAGCAGTACTTC. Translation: CASSFYTGGGPEQYF.

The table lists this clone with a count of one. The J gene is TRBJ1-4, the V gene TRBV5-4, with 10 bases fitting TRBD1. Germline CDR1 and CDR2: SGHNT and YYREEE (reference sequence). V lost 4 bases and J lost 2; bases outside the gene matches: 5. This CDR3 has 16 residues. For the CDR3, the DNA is TGTGCCAGCAGCATGGGACAGGGGACGACTAATGAAAAACTGTTTTTT. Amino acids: CASSMGQGTTNEKLFF.

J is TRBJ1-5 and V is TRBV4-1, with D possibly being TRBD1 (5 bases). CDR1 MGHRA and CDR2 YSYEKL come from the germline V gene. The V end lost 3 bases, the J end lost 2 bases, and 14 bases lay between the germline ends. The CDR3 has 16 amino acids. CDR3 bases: TGCGCCAGCAGCCAGTGGCATCAGGGTGGCAATCAGCCCCAGCATTTT. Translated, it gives CASSQWHQGGNQPQHF.

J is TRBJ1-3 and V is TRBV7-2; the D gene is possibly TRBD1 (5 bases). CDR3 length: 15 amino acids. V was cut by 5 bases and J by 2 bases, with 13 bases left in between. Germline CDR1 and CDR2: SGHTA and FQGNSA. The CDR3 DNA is TGTGCCAGCAGCCCCGACAGACACACTGGAAACACCATATATTTT. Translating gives CASSPDRHTGNTIYF.

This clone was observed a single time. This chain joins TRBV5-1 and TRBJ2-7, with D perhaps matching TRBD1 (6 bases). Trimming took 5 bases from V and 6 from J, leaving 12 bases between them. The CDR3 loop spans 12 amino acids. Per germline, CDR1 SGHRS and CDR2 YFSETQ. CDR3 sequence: CASSSQGSEQYF. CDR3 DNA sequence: TGCGCCAGCAGTTCACAGGGCAGCGAGCAGTACTTC.

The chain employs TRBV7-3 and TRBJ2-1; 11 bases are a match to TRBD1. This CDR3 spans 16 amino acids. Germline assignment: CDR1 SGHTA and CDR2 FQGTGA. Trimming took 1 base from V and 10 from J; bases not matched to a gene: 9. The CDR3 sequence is CASSLMGTGGSAEQFF. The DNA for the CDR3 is TGTGCCAGCAGCTTAATGGGGACAGGGGGTTCCGCGGAGCAGTTCTTC.

CDR3 protein: CASSLLAADTQYF. The CDR3, as DNA: TGTGCCAGCAGTTTATTAGCGGCAGATACGCAGTATTTT. The chain links TRBV27 to TRBJ2-3; possible D gene TRBD2, 6 bases. V lost 1 base, J lost 4 bases, and 6 bases lay in between. The CDR3 has 13 amino acids. Looked up from germline, CDR1 is MNHEY and CDR2 is SMNVEV (reference sequence).

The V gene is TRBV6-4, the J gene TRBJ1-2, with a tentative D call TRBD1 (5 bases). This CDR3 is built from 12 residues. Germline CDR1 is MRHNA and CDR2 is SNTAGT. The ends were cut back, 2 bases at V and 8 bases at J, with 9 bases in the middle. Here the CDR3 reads CASSDVRGGYTF. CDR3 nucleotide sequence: TGTGCCAGCAGTGACGTGCGGGGCGGCTACACCTTC.

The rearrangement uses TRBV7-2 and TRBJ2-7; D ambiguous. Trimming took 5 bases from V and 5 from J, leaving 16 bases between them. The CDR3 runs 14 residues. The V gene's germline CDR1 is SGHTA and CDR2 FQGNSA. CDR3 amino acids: CASSPDGSYHEQYF. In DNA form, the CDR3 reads TGTGCCAGCAGCCCGGACGGTTCCTACCACGAGCAGTACTTC. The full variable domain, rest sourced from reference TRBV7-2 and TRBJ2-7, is GAGVSQSPSNKVTEKGKDVELRCDPISGHTALYWYRQSLGQGLEFLIYFQGNSAPDKSGLPSDRFSAERTGGSVSTLTIQRTQQEDSAVYLCASSPDGSYHEQYFGPGTRLTVT.

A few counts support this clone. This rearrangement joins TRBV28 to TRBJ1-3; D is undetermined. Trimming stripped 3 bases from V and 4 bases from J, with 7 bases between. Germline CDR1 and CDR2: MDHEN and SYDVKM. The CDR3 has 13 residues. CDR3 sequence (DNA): TGTGCCAGCAGTTTCGACGGAGGAAACACCATATATTTT. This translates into CASSFDGGNTIYF.

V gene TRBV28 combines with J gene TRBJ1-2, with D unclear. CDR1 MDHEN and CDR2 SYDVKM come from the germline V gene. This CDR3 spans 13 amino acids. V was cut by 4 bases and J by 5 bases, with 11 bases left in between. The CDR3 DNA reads TGTGCCAGCAGTTCACGACCGAGATATGGCTACACCTTC. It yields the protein CASSSRPRYGYTF.

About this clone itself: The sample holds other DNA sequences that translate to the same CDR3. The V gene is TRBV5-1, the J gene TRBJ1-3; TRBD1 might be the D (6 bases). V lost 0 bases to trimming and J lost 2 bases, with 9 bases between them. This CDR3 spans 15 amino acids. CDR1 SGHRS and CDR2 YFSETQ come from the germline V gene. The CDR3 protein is CASSLGSGAGNTIYF. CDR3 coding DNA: TGCGCCAGCAGCTTGGGGTCAGGGGCTGGAAACACCATATATTTT.

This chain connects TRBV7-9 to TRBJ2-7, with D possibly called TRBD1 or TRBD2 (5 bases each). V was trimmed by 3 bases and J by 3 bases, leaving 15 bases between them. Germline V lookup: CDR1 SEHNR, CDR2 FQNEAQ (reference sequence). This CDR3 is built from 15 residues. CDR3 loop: CASSLGERLLYEQYF. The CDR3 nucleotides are TGTGCCAGCAGCTTGGGGGAGAGGCTCCTCTACGAGCAGTACTTC.

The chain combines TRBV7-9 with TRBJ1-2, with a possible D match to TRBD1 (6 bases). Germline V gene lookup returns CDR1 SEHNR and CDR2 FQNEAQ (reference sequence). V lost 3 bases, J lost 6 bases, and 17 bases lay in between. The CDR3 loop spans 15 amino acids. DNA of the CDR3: TGTGCCAGCAGCTTCTTTGTGGGGGCGATTGATGGCTACACCTTC. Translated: CASSFFVGAIDGYTF. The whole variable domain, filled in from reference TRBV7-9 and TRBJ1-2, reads DTGVSQNPRHKITKRGQNVTFRCDPISEHNRLYWYRQTLGQGPEFLTYFQNEAQLEKSRLLSDRFSAERPKGSFSTLEIQRTEQGDSAMYLCASSFFVGAIDGYTFGSGTRLTVV.

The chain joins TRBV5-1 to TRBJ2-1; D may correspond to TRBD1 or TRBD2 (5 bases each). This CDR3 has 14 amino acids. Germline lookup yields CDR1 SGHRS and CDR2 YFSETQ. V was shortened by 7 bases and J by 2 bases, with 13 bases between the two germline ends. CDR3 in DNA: TGCGCCAGCGCAATCCAGGGAGCCTACAATGAGCAGTTCTTC. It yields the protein CASAIQGAYNEQFF. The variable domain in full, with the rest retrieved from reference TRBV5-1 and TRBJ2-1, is KAGVTQTPRYLIKTRGQQVTLSCSPISGHRSVSWYQQTPGQGLQFLFEYFSETQRNKGNFPGRFSGRQFSNSRSEMNVSTLELGDSALYLCASAIQGAYNEQFFGPGTRLTVL.

CDR3 residues: CASSFRSAAEAFF. CDR3 in DNA: TGTGCCAGCAGTTTTAGGTCGGCAGCTGAAGCTTTCTTT. This chain links TRBV28 with TRBJ1-1; D gene ambiguous. This CDR3 has 13 residues. Trimming removed 3 bases from V and 6 bases from J, with 11 bases in between. Germline assignment: CDR1 MDHEN and CDR2 SYDVKM.

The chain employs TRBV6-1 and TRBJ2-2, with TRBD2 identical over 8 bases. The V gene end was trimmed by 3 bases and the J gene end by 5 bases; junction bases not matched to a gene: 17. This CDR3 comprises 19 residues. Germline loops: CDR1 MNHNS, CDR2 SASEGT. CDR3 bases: TGTGCCAGCAGTGACCCCGGGACTAGAAGAACCATTCTTACCGGGGAGCTGTTTTTT. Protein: CASSDPGTRRTILTGELFF.

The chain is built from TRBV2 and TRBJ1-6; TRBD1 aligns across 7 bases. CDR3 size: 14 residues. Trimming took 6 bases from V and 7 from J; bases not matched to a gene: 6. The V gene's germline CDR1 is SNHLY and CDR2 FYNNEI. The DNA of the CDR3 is TGTGCCAGCAGGGACAGGTCCCAAAATTCACCCCTCCACTTT. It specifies CASRDRSQNSPLHF.

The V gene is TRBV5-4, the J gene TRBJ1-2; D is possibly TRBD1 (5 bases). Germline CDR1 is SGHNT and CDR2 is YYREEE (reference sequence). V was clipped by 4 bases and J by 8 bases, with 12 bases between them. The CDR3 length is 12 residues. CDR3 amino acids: CASSPGQGGYTF. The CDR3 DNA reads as TGTGCCAGCAGCCCGGGGCAGGGCGGCTACACCTTC.

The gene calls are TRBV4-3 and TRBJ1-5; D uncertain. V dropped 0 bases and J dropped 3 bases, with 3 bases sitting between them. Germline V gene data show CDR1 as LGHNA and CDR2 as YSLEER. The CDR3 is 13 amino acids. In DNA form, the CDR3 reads TGCGCCAGCAGCCAAGAAGACAATCAGCCCCAGCATTTT. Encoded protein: CASSQEDNQPQHF.

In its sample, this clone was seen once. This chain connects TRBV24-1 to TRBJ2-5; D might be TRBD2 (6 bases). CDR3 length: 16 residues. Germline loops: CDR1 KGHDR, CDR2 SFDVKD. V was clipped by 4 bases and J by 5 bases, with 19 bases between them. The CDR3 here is CATSDPGGRAGETQYF. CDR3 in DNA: TGTGCCACCAGTGACCCCGGAGGCAGGGCGGGGGAGACCCAGTACTTC.

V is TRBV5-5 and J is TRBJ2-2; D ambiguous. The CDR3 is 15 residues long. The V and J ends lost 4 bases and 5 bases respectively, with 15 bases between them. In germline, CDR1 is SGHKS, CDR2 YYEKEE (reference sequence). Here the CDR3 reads CASSTGPGDTGELFF. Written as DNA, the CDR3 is TGTGCCAGCAGCACCGGCCCGGGCGATACCGGGGAGCTGTTTTTT.